Listed below are T cell receptor beta chains from one sample, sequenced in a study of tissue T cells after allogeneic stem cell transplantation. This table comes from immunoSEQ multiplex PCR, and its TCRdb copy is limited to in-frame clones, with some not included. The repertoire consists of 20,000 to 25,000 clones, with less than 75% occurring once and the leading ten covering roughly 7.1%. Sequenced material: tissue from the ileum, taken at autopsy. All receptors derive from a female donor of 60 years or more with lung cancer. Each CDR3 is given with its conserved first and last residue. Each record gives: J gene, V gene, clone size, D gene, CDR3 protein, CDR3 DNA. D genes are given only for firm matches. For some rows the clone size is stated as once, few or many, or as a class when expanded; others skip it.

TRBJ1-1 TRBV6-5 - - CASSYSSTLRDTEAFF TGTGCCAGCAGTTACTCCTCTACACTGAGGGACACTGAAGCTTTCTTT
TRBJ1-3 TRBV19 few - CASSIRGAVSSGNTIYF TGTGCCAGTAGTATTCGAGGGGCGGTTTCCTCTGGAAACACCATATATTTT
TRBJ1-1 TRBV11-3 - - CASREGGGNTEAFF TGTGCCAGCAGGGAGGGTGGAGGGAACACTGAAGCTTTCTTT
TRBJ2-7 TRBV10-2 few - CASRDSHSHEQYF TGCGCCAGCAGGGACTCCCACTCTCACGAGCAGTACTTC
TRBJ1-1 TRBV2 - - CASSPTANTEAFF TGTGCCAGCAGTCCGACGGCGAACACTGAAGCTTTCTTT
TRBJ2-1 TRBV7-3 - - CASSLSRGSNEQFF TGTGCCAGCAGCCTTTCTAGGGGTTCGAATGAGCAGTTCTTC
TRBJ2-5 TRBV5-1 - TRBD1 CASSLVRGRVGETQYF TGCGCCAGCAGCTTGGTCAGGGGGCGTGTAGGAGAGACCCAGTACTTC
TRBJ2-3 TRBV5-6 - - CASSLVLNTDTQYF TGTGCCAGCAGCTTGGTACTAAACACAGATACGCAGTATTTT
TRBJ2-7 TRBV7-4 - TRBD1 CASRAVAAPGGGQSSYEQYF TGTGCCAGCAGGGCCGTGGCCGCCCCCGGTGGGGGACAGAGCTCCTACGAGCAGTACTTC
TRBJ2-3 TRBV10-2 - - CASSQGTTQYF TGCGCCAGCAGCCAGGGAACTACGCAGTATTTT
TRBJ1-5 TRBV19 - - CASSIAGGPYQPQHF TGTGCCAGTAGTATTGCGGGGGGTCCCTATCAGCCCCAGCATTTT
TRBJ2-2 TRBV2 - TRBD2 CASSEIASGVNTGELFF TGTGCCAGCAGTGAGATAGCTAGCGGGGTGAACACCGGGGAGCTGTTTTTT
TRBJ2-1 TRBV6-5 - TRBD2 CASSLASGSYNEQFF TGTGCCAGCAGCCTGGCTAGCGGATCCTACAATGAGCAGTTCTTC
TRBJ1-1 TRBV11-2 - - CASSLGFTEAFF TGTGCCAGCAGCTTAGGGTTCACTGAAGCTTTCTTT
TRBJ1-6 TRBV2 - TRBD1 CASSGTGGFRDSPLHF TGTGCCAGCTCCGGGACAGGGGGTTTTAGGGATTCACCCCTCCACTTT
TRBJ2-5 TRBV7-9 - TRBD1 CASSSGQGGIETQYF TGTGCCAGCAGCTCGGGACAGGGGGGGATCGAGACCCAGTACTTC
TRBJ2-2 TRBV19 - TRBD1 CASSPGQDGGELFF TGTGCCAGTAGTCCGGGACAGGATGGCGGGGAGCTGTTTTTT
TRBJ1-5 TRBV7-2 few - CASSADRINQPQHF TGTGCCAGCAGCGCCGACAGGATTAATCAGCCCCAGCATTTT
TRBJ2-7 TRBV19 - - CASSIAAGAEYEQYF TGTGCCAGTAGTATAGCAGCAGGGGCCGAATACGAGCAGTACTTC
TRBJ2-1 TRBV12-5 - TRBD1 CASGTDWTGGQFF TGTGCTAGTGGTACCGACTGGACAGGGGGGCAGTTCTTC
TRBJ1-4 TRBV7-9 - - CASSSGQINEKLFF TGTGCCAGCAGCTCAGGACAGATTAATGAAAAACTGTTTTTT
TRBJ1-2 TRBV6-5 - - CASRGDINYGYTF TGTGCCAGCAGAGGCGACATTAACTATGGCTACACCTTC
TRBJ2-1 TRBV5-1 few TRBD2 CASSFQAGGTNEQFF TGCGCCAGCAGCTTCCAAGCGGGAGGAACTAATGAGCAGTTCTTC
TRBJ1-2 TRBV18 - - CASSPYSMDAVSSYGYTF TGTGCCAGCTCACCATACTCCATGGATGCCGTGAGTAGCTATGGCTACACCTTC
TRBJ2-6 TRBV7-9 large - CASSLGAAGSGANVLTF TGTGCCAGCAGCTTAGGAGCGGCAGGCTCTGGGGCCAACGTCCTGACTTTC
TRBJ2-2 TRBV5-1 - TRBD1 CASSAGQGRTGELFF TGCGCCAGCAGCGCCGGACAGGGTCGCACCGGGGAGCTGTTTTTT
TRBJ1-1 TRBV30 - - CAWGEQHTEAFF TGTGCCTGGGGAGAACAGCACACTGAAGCTTTCTTT
TRBJ2-3 TRBV7-6 - - CASSPGWGDTQYF TGTGCCAGCAGCCCTGGGTGGGGAGATACGCAGTATTTT
TRBJ1-1 TRBV30 once - CAWHGGGAEAFF TGTGCCTGGCATGGGGGGGGTGCTGAAGCTTTCTTT
TRBJ2-7 TRBV2 - TRBD1 CASRRTGVGDEQYF TGTGCCAGCAGGCGAACAGGGGTAGGCGACGAGCAGTACTTC
TRBJ1-6 TRBV11-3 once - CASSKDSSYNSPLHF TGTGCCAGCAGCAAAGACAGCTCCTATAATTCACCCCTCCACTTT
TRBJ2-1 TRBV6-1 - TRBD2 CASSEALAGAYEQFF TGTGCCAGCAGTGAAGCGCTAGCGGGAGCCTATGAGCAGTTCTTC
TRBJ2-7 TRBV20-1 - - CSASSRTPYEQYF TGCAGTGCTAGTAGTCGGACTCCCTACGAGCAGTACTTC
TRBJ2-1 TRBV15 - - CATSRDLEVDSYNEQFF TGTGCCACCAGCAGAGATTTGGAGGTTGACTCCTACAATGAGCAGTTCTTC
TRBJ1-2 TRBV14 - - CASSQLSRPYGYTF TGTGCCAGCAGCCAACTCTCTAGGCCCTATGGCTACACCTTT
TRBJ2-2 TRBV18 few - CASSPQTDTGELFF TGTGCCAGCTCACCTCAGACGGACACCGGGGAGCTGTTTTTT
TRBJ2-7 TRBV7-2 - - CASSLSTDAYEQYF TGTGCCAGCAGCTTATCAACAGATGCCTACGAGCAGTACTTC
TRBJ2-7 TRBV7-3 medium-sized - CASSLTGTLEGEQYF TGTGCCAGCAGCTTGACCGGGACACTCGAGGGGGAGCAGTACTTC
TRBJ2-3 TRBV4-3 - - CASSPTMGERGTDTQYF TGCGCCAGCAGCCCCACTATGGGGGAAAGGGGGACAGATACGCAGTATTTT
TRBJ1-5 TRBV30 once - CAWSSGGNQPQHF TGTGCCTGGAGTTCGGGGGGCAATCAGCCCCAGCATTTT
TRBJ1-1 TRBV5-1 - TRBD1 CASSNNRGVNTEAFF TGCGCCAGCAGCAACAACAGGGGAGTGAACACTGAAGCTTTCTTT
TRBJ2-7 TRBV20-1 - - CSARVSYEQYF TGCAGTGCTAGAGTTTCCTACGAGCAGTACTTC
TRBJ2-1 TRBV3-1/TRBV3-2 - TRBD1 CASSQAFRDRGRDEQFF TGTGCCAGCAGCCAAGCATTTAGGGACAGGGGGCGGGACGAGCAGTTCTTC
TRBJ1-1 TRBV10-3 - TRBD1 CAISLGRTGGSDTEAFF TGTGCCATCAGTTTGGGAAGGACAGGGGGCTCAGACACTGAAGCTTTCTTT
TRBJ1-5 TRBV4-3 - TRBD1 CASSQDWTGRMSNQPQHF TGCGCCAGCAGCCAAGATTGGACAGGGAGAATGAGCAATCAGCCCCAGCATTTT